This T cell receptor beta chain was obtained from a study of blood T cell repertoires in COVID-19. At the level of the study: From the United States, Italy and Spain came samples of acute and convalescent COVID-19. PBMCs, B-cell-depleted T cells, or T cells provided the cDNA or gDNA that made up the material.

Germline CDR1 and CDR2: MNHEY and SVGAGI. Trimming removed 4 bases from V and 7 bases from J; junction bases left unmatched: 5. CDR3 length: 15 residues. In the original processing: By means of reference gene primer amplification, nucleated cell counts were estimated. Sequencing used immunoSEQ multiplex PCR; TCRdb keeps in-frame clones, though not all of them. D and trimming come from the DNA, and the V and J calls and clone size come from that table. Here the sample spans roughly 95,000 clones, roughly four fifths being singletons. Sequenced material: peripheral blood. The sequence came from a man over 45 with active or convalescent COVID-19. The chain has TRBV6-5 and TRBJ2-7, with 15 positions matching TRBD2. The CDR3 DNA reads as TGTGCCAGCAGTTGGGGACTAGCGGGGGGTAGTGAGCAGTACTTC. It yields the protein CASSWGLAGGSEQYF.